Detailed here is one TCR beta chain. Its antigen is as yet unknown. The data derive from a study of shared clonotypes between healthy human individuals. Study outcomes and limitations: Represented genetic and exposure-history diversity was restricted by having few donors.

Adult donors, all healthy and HIV-negative, had no recent acute infections or vaccinations. The authors loaded around 200 ng DNA, roughly 33,000 T cell genomes, into sorted-subset replicate PCRs. Sequenced by immunoSEQ multiplex PCR; TCRdb stores in-frame clones only, minus some. The data contain approximately 2,000,000 clones, under 95% of them singletons. This CDR3 has 17 residues. The V call is TRBV21-1, the J call TRBJ1-5; the table assigns TRBD1, which was not confirmed against the DNA. TRBV21-1 is flagged as a pseudogene. This TCR derives from a man aged 18 to 29 in good health. Some clones in this sample may be carry-over from other donors' samples. The sequenced material came from naive CD4+ T cells from PBMCs. The sample's subset: CD45RA+ positively selected. The CDR3, as DNA: TGTGCCAGCAGCAAAGACGGGACCGGGACAGAGGAGCAGCCCCAGCATTTT. Translated, it gives CASSKDGTGTEEQPQHF.